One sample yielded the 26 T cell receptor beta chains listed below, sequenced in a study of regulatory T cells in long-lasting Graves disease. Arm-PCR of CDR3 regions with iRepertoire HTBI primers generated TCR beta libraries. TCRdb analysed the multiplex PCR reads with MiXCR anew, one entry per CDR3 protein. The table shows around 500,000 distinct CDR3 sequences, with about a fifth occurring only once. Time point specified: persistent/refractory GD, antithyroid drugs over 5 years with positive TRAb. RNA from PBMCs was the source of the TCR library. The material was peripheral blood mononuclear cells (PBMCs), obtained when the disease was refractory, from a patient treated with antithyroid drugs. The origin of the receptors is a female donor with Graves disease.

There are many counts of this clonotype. Written as DNA, the CDR3 is TGTGCCACCAGTGACTGGGCGGGTCAGCCCCAGCATTTT. Protein: CATSDWAGQPQHF. This chain connects TRBV24-1 to TRBJ1-5, with D hard to call. The V gene lost 4 bases and the J gene lost 6 bases, with 9 bases spanning the gap. This CDR3 is 13 amino acids long. From germline, CDR1 is KGHDR and CDR2 SFDVKD.

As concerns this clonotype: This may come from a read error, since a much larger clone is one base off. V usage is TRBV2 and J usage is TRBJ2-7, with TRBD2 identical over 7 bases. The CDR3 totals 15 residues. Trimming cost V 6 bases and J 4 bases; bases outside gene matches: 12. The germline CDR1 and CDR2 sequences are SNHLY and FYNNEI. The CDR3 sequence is CASRVTSLPKYEQYF. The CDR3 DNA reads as TGTGCCAGCAGGGTGACTAGCCTCCCCAAGTACGAGCAGTACTTC.

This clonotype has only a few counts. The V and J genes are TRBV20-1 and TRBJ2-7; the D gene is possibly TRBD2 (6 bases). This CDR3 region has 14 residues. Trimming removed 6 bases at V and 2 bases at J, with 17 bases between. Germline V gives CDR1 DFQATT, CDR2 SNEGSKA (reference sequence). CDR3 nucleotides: TGCAGTGCGTTGGGGGGAGGCACAACCTACGAGCAGTACTTC. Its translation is CSALGGGTTYEQYF.

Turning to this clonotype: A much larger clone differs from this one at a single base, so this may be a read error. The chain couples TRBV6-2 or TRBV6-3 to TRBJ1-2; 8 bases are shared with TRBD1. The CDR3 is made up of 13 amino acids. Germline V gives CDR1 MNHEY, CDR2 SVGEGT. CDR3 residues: CASSPYRGGGYIF. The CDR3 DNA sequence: TGTGCCAGCAGTCCATACAGGGGGGGTGGCTACATCTTC.

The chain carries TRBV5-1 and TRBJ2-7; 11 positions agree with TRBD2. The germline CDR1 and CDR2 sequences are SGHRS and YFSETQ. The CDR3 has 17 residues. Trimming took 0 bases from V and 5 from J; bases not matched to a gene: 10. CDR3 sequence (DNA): TGCGCCAGCAGCTTGGCTAGCGGGAGGCTCCCCCCCGACGAGCAGTACTTC. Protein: CASSLASGRLPPDEQYF.

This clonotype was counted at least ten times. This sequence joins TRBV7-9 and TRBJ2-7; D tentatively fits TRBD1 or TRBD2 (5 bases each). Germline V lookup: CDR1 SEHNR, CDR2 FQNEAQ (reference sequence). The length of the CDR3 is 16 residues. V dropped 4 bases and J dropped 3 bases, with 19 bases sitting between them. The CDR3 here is CASSSPQGTGGYEQYF. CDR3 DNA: TGTGCCAGCAGCTCCCCCCAGGGAACTGGGGGCTACGAGCAGTACTTC.

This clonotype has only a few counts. CDR3 amino acids: CASSLMGLVVTQYF. In DNA form, the CDR3 reads TGTGCCAGCAGCTTGATGGGACTAGTTGTGACCCAGTACTTC. The rearrangement links TRBV7-2 to TRBJ2-5; 8 bases agree with TRBD2. This CDR3 has 14 amino acids. With V trimmed by 3 bases and J by 7 bases, 7 bases remained unmatched. The germline gives CDR1 SGHTA, CDR2 FQGNSA.

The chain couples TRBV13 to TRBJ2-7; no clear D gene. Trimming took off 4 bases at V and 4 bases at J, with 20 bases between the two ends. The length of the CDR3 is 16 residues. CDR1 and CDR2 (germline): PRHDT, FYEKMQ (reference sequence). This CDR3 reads CASSSFSEVDGYEQYF. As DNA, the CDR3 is TGTGCCAGCAGCTCCTTCTCAGAAGTGGATGGGTACGAGCAGTACTTC.

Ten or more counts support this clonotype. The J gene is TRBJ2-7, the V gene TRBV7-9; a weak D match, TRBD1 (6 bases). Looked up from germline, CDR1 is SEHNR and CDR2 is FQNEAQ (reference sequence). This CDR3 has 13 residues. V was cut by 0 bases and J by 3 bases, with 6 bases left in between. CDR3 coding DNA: TGTGCCAGCAGCTTAGCGGACAGCTACGAGCAGTACTTC. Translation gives CASSLADSYEQYF.

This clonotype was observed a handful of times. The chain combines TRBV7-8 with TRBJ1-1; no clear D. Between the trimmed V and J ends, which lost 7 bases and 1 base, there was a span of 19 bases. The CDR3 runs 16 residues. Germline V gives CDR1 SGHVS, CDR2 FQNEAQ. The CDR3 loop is CASTPGRSDWNTEAFF. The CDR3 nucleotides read TGTGCCAGCACCCCGGGGAGGTCAGACTGGAACACTGAAGCTTTCTTT.

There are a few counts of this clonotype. The CDR3 sequence is CSARDLADRGKANYGYTF. The DNA of the CDR3 is TGCAGTGCTAGAGATCTAGCCGACAGGGGGAAAGCTAACTATGGCTACACCTTC. This chain links TRBV20-1 with TRBJ1-2; 9 bases are shared with TRBD1. The CDR3 runs 18 residues. CDR1 and CDR2 (germline): DFQATT, SNEGSKA (reference sequence). V lost 0 bases, J lost 0 bases, and 11 bases stayed unmatched.

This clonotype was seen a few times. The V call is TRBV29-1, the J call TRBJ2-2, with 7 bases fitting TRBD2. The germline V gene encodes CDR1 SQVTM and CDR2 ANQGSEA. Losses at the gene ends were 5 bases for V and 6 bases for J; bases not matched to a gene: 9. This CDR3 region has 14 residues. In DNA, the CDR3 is TGCAGCGTTCTTCAAGCGGGAAACCCCGGGGAGCTGTTTTTT. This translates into CSVLQAGNPGELFF.

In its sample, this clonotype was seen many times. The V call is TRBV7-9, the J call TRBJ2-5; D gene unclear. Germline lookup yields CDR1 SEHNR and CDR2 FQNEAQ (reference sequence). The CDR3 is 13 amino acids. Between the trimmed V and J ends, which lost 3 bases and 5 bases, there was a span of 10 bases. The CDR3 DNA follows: TGTGCCAGCAGCTTTATATCAACGGAGACCCAGTACTTC. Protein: CASSFISTETQYF.

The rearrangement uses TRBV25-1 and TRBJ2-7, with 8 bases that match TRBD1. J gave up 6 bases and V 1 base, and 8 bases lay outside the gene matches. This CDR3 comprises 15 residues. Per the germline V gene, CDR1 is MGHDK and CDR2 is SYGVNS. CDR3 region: CASSESVTGAAEQYF. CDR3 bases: TGTGCCAGCAGTGAATCTGTGACAGGGGCCGCCGAGCAGTACTTC.

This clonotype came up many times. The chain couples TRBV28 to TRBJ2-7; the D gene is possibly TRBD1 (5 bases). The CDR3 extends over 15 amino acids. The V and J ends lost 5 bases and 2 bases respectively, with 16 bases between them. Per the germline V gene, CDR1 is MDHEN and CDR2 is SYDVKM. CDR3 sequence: CASSPPTEVTYEQYF. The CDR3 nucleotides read TGTGCCAGCAGTCCCCCGACAGAAGTAACCTACGAGCAGTACTTC.

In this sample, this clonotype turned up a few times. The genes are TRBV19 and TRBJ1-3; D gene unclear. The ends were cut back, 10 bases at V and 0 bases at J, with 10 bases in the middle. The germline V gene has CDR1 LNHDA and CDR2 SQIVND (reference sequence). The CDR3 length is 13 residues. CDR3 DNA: TGTGCCACACGTAAGGACTCTGGAAACACCATATATTTT. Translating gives CATRKDSGNTIYF.

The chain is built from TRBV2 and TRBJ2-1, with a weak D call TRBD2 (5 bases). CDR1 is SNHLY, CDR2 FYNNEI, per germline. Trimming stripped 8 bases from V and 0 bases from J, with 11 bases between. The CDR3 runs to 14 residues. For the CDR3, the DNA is TGTGCCAGCCGCCCCGGAGGCTCCTACAATGAGCAGTTCTTC. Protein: CASRPGGSYNEQFF.

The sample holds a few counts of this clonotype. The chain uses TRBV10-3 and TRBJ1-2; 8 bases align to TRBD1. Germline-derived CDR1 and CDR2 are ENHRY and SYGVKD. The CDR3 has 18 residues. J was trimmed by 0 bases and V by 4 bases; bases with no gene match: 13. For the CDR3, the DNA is TGTGCCATCAGTGGACCAACGGACAGGGTGGCACCTAACTATGGCTACACCTTC. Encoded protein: CAISGPTDRVAPNYGYTF.

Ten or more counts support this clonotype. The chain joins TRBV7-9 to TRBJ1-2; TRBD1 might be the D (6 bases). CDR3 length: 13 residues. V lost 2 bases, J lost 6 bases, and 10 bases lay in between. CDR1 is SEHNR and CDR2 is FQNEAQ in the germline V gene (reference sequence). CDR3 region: CASSLNSGDGYTF. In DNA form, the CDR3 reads TGTGCCAGCAGCTTAAACTCAGGGGATGGCTACACCTTC. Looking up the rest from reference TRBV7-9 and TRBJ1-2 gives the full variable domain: DTGVSQNPRHKITKRGQNVTFRCDPISEHNRLYWYRQTLGQGPEFLTYFQNEAQLEKSRLLSDRFSAERPKGSFSTLEIQRTEQGDSAMYLCASSLNSGDGYTFGSGTRLTVV.

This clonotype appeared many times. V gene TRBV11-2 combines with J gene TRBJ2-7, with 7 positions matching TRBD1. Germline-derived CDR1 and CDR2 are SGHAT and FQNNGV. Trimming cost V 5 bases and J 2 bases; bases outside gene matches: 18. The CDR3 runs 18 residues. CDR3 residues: CASSPFRTGVTVAYEQYF. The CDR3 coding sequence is TGTGCCAGCAGCCCCTTTAGGACAGGCGTCACTGTTGCCTACGAGCAGTACTTC. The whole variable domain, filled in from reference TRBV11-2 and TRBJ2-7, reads EAGVAQSPRYKIIEKRQSVAFWCNPISGHATLYWYQQILGQGPKLLIQFQNNGVVDDSQLPKDRFSAERLKGVDSTLKIQPAKLEDSAVYLCASSPFRTGVTVAYEQYFGPGTRLTVT.

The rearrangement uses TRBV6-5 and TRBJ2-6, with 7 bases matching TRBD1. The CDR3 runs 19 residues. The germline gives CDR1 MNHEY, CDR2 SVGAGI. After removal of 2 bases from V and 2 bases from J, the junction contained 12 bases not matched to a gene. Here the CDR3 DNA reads TGTGCCAGCAGTTACAGCATCCAGGGGGATATGGCTGGGGCCAACGTCCTGACTTTC. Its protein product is CASSYSIQGDMAGANVLTF.

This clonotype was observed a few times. The CDR3 loop is CASRKGTGANTGELFF. The CDR3 bases are TGTGCCAGTAGAAAGGGGACAGGAGCGAACACCGGGGAGCTGTTTTTT. This sequence joins TRBV19 and TRBJ2-2, with TRBD1 matching 8 bases. The CDR3 spans 16 residues. Trimming took 6 bases from V and 0 from J; bases not matched to a gene: 6. Germline V lookup: CDR1 LNHDA, CDR2 SQIVND (reference sequence).

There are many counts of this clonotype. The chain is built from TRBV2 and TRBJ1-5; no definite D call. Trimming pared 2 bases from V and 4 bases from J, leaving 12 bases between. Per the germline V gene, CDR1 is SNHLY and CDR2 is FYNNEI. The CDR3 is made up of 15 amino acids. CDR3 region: CASSEIRSLNQPQHF. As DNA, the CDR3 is TGTGCCAGCAGTGAAATTAGGTCTCTTAATCAGCCCCAGCATTTT.

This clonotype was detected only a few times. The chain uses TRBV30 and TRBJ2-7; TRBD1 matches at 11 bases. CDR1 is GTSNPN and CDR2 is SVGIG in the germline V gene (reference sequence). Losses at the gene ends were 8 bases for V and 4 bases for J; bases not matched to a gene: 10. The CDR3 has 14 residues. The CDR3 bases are TGTGCCCAGAATGCCGGGACAGGGGGATACGAGCAGTACTTC. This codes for CAQNAGTGGYEQYF.

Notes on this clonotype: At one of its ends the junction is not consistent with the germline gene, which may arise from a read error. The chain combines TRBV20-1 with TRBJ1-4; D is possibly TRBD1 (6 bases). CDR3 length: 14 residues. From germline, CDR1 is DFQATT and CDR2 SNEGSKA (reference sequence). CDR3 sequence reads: CSADHRDTNEKLLF. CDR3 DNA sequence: TGCAGTGCCGATCACAGGGATACTAATGAAAAACTGCTTTTT.

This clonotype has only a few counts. The chain's CDR3 is CASHTGTEAFF. CDR3 coding DNA: TGTGCCAGCCACACAGGAACTGAAGCTTTCTTT. This sequence joins TRBV6-1 and TRBJ1-1; D is perhaps TRBD1 (5 bases). The germline V and J ends were trimmed by 8 bases and 5 bases, with 9 bases remaining between them. Germline-derived CDR1 and CDR2 are MNHNS and SASEGT. The CDR3 is 11 amino acids.